This is a list of T cell receptor beta chains from one sample in a study of T cell repertoires in cytomegalovirus infection. TCRdb used MiXCR to reprocess the reads, holding one entry per CDR3 protein. The sample comprises nearly 650,000 distinct CDR3 sequences, roughly a quarter of which are singletons, and 6.5% to 10% rests with the top ten. The material sequenced was CD8+ T cells from PBMCs. These receptor sequences come from a human donor in good health (CMV status not recorded). Some clones in this sample may be carry-over from other donors' samples. CDR3s include the opening cysteine and the closing phenylalanine or tryptophan. Each record gives: J gene, D gene, V gene, clone size, CDR3 protein, CDR3 DNA. A D gene is named only where the DNA matches it firmly. A clone size is listed for some rows: how often the clone was seen (once, few, many), or a class if it is expanded.

J: TRBJ2-5; D: .; V: TRBV6-2/TRBV6-3; size: .; CDR3: CASSYSWPEGETQYF; DNA: TGTGCCAGCAGTTACTCGTGGCCTGAAGGGGAGACCCAGTACTTC
J: TRBJ2-7; D: .; V: TRBV19; size: few; CDR3: CASSAGPAYEQYF; DNA: TGTGCCAGTAGTGCAGGTCCGGCCTACGAGCAGTACTTC
J: TRBJ2-5; D: TRBD2; V: TRBV11-2; size: .; CDR3: CASTLGGFTETQYF; DNA: TGTGCCAGCACCTTGGGGGGGTTTACTGAGACCCAGTACTTC
J: TRBJ2-1; D: TRBD2; V: TRBV7-9; size: many; CDR3: CASSLLAGVYNEQFF; DNA: TGTGCCAGCAGCCTTTTAGCGGGGGTGTACAATGAGCAGTTCTTC
J: TRBJ2-6; D: .; V: TRBV19; size: few; CDR3: CASSKGTALSGANVLTF; DNA: TGTGCCAGTAGTAAGGGAACCGCACTCTCTGGGGCCAACGTCCTGACTTTC
J: TRBJ2-7; D: .; V: TRBV29-1; size: .; CDR3: CSVGGAGGYEQYF; DNA: TGCAGCGTAGGGGGGGCAGGGGGATACGAGCAGTACTTC
J: TRBJ2-1; D: .; V: TRBV7-2; size: many; CDR3: CASSQSPYNEQFF; DNA: TGTGCCAGCAGCCAATCTCCTTACAATGAGCAGTTCTTC
J: TRBJ2-3; D: .; V: TRBV2; size: few; CDR3: CASSEGEITTDTQYF; DNA: TGTGCCAGCAGTGAGGGAGAGATAACCACAGATACGCAGTATTTT
J: TRBJ2-2; D: .; V: TRBV7-2; size: many; CDR3: CASSPSAVNGELFF; DNA: TGTGCCAGCAGCCCCTCGGCGGTCAACGGGGAGCTGTTTTTT
J: TRBJ2-7; D: TRBD1; V: TRBV7-9; size: many; CDR3: CASSLGNRGREQYF; DNA: TGTGCCAGCAGCTTAGGTAACAGGGGGCGCGAGCAGTACTTC
J: TRBJ1-2; D: .; V: TRBV20-1; size: few; CDR3: CSASRGTDYGYTF; DNA: TGCAGTGCTTCCCGGGGAACCGACTATGGCTACACCTTC
J: TRBJ1-2; D: .; V: TRBV29-1; size: .; CDR3: CSVEVRAGYTF; DNA: TGCAGCGTTGAAGTCAGGGCGGGCTACACCTTC
J: TRBJ2-5; D: .; V: TRBV7-2; size: .; CDR3: CASSLVGDYYETPYF; DNA: TGTGCCAGCAGCTTAGTGGGTGACTATTATGAGACCCCGTACTTC
J: TRBJ1-2; D: .; V: TRBV7-9; size: many; CDR3: CASSLASGLHDGYTF; DNA: TGTGCCAGCAGCTTAGCGTCGGGGCTCCACGATGGCTACACCTTC
J: TRBJ2-1; D: .; V: TRBV19; size: .; CDR3: CASTSGGDRYNEQFF; DNA: TGTGCCAGTACATCCGGGGGCGACAGGTACAATGAGCAGTTCTTC
J: TRBJ2-1; D: .; V: TRBV9; size: .; CDR3: CASITQVVLENEQFF; DNA: TGTGCCAGCATCACCCAGGTTGTATTGGAAAATGAGCAGTTCTTC
J: TRBJ2-3; D: .; V: TRBV5-5; size: few; CDR3: CASSLAGAGVDTQYF; DNA: TGTGCCAGCAGCTTGGCCGGAGCAGGGGTAGATACGCAGTATTTT
J: TRBJ1-4; D: .; V: TRBV27; size: .; CDR3: CASSSRNRVNEKLFF; DNA: TGTGCCAGCAGTTCTCGGAACAGGGTTAATGAAAAACTGTTTTTT
J: TRBJ2-3; D: .; V: TRBV7-6; size: many; CDR3: CASSPGPGSTDTQYF; DNA: TGTGCCAGCAGCCCAGGGCCTGGTAGCACAGATACGCAGTATTTT
J: TRBJ2-1; D: TRBD2; V: TRBV7-8; size: many; CDR3: CASSLTLTGGPQANEQFF; DNA: TGTGCCAGCAGCTTAACTTTGACGGGGGGGCCCCAAGCCAATGAGCAGTTCTTC
J: TRBJ2-1; D: TRBD2; V: TRBV6-2/TRBV6-3; size: few; CDR3: CASSRTSGADNEQFF; DNA: TGTGCCAGCAGTCGAACTAGCGGGGCGGACAATGAGCAGTTCTTC
J: TRBJ2-7; D: .; V: TRBV7-8; size: many; CDR3: CASSLFLGAGQDDSYEQYF; DNA: TGTGCCAGCAGCTTATTCCTTGGAGCTGGGCAGGACGACTCCTACGAGCAGTACTTC
J: TRBJ2-5; D: .; V: TRBV19; size: .; CDR3: CASSMTARETQYF; DNA: TGTGCCAGTAGTATGACAGCCAGGGAGACCCAGTACTTC
J: TRBJ2-2; D: .; V: TRBV12-3/TRBV12-4; size: .; CDR3: CASSMEPGTGELFF; DNA: TGTGCCAGCAGTATGGAGCCGGGTACCGGGGAGCTGTTTTTT
J: TRBJ2-1; D: .; V: TRBV20-1; size: .; CDR3: CSAREDEQATFYNEQFF; DNA: TGCAGTGCTAGAGAGGACGAACAGGCGACCTTTTACAATGAGCAGTTCTTC
J: TRBJ1-2; D: TRBD1; V: TRBV6-5; size: .; CDR3: CASSYDRANYGYTF; DNA: TGTGCCAGCAGTTACGACAGGGCTAACTATGGCTACACCTTC
J: TRBJ2-3; D: TRBD1; V: TRBV7-9; size: .; CDR3: CASSLSGTGGTDTQYF; DNA: TGTGCCAGCAGCTTGTCCGGGACAGGGGGCACAGATACGCAGTATTTT
J: TRBJ1-2; D: .; V: TRBV6-1; size: few; CDR3: CASSHGMIYGYTF; DNA: TGTGCCAGCAGTCACGGGATGATCTATGGCTACACCTTC
J: TRBJ2-1; D: .; V: TRBV7-2; size: many; CDR3: CASSLEASNEQFF; DNA: TGTGCCAGCAGCTTAGAGGCCTCCAATGAGCAGTTCTTC
J: TRBJ1-5; D: TRBD1; V: TRBV12-3/TRBV12-4; size: .; CDR3: CASSDSTGYYQPQHF; DNA: TGTGCCAGCAGCGATTCGACAGGGTATTATCAGCCCCAGCATTTT
J: TRBJ2-5; D: TRBD2; V: TRBV5-4; size: .; CDR3: CASSYIAGEETQYF; DNA: TGTGCCAGCAGCTACATAGCGGGGGAAGAGACCCAGTACTTC
J: TRBJ2-3; D: TRBD2; V: TRBV12-3/TRBV12-4; size: many; CDR3: CASSLDRLAGGPDTDTQYF; DNA: TGTGCCAGCAGTTTAGACCGACTAGCGGGGGGGCCTGACACAGATACGCAGTATTTT
J: TRBJ1-2; D: .; V: TRBV27; size: .; CDR3: CASSSGVAYGYTF; DNA: TGTGCCAGCAGTTCAGGGGTCGCTTATGGCTACACCTTC
J: TRBJ2-7; D: .; V: TRBV7-9; size: few; CDR3: CASSPVDGPYEQYF; DNA: TGTGCCAGCAGCCCAGTCGACGGGCCCTACGAGCAGTACTTC
J: TRBJ2-5; D: .; V: TRBV28; size: few; CDR3: CASSSPPGRTNRETQYF; DNA: TGTGCCAGCAGTTCCCCCCCTGGTCGAACTAACCGGGAGACCCAGTACTTC
J: TRBJ1-1; D: .; V: TRBV19; size: .; CDR3: CASRGKRDTEAFF; DNA: TGTGCCAGTAGAGGAAAGCGGGACACTGAAGCTTTCTTT
J: TRBJ1-4; D: .; V: TRBV5-1; size: few; CDR3: CASSFRDHEKLFF; DNA: TGCGCCAGCAGCTTCAGGGATCATGAAAAACTGTTTTTT
J: TRBJ2-5; D: .; V: TRBV9; size: .; CDR3: CASSRGTQETQYF; DNA: TGTGCCAGCAGTCGGGGGACCCAAGAGACCCAGTACTTC
J: TRBJ2-5; D: TRBD2; V: TRBV19; size: .; CDR3: CASSLRGGESFQETQYF; DNA: TGTGCCAGTAGTCTGCGGGGGGGAGAATCATTTCAAGAGACCCAGTACTTC
J: TRBJ1-2; D: .; V: TRBV7-3; size: .; CDR3: CARSETGQLLNYGYTF; DNA: TGTGCCCGCAGTGAGACGGGGCAGCTACTTAACTATGGCTACACCTTC
J: TRBJ2-7; D: .; V: TRBV7-9; size: many; CDR3: CASSFDRYRGGVYEQYF; DNA: TGTGCCAGCAGCTTCGACCGATACAGAGGAGGGGTCTACGAGCAGTACTTC
J: TRBJ1-2; D: .; V: TRBV28; size: many; CDR3: CASSNRDRTFYGYTF; DNA: TGTGCCAGCAGCAACCGCGATCGGACCTTCTATGGCTACACCTTC
J: TRBJ2-2; D: .; V: TRBV4-1; size: .; CDR3: CASSQDRGIGELFF; DNA: TGCGCCAGCAGCCAAGATCGGGGGATCGGGGAGCTGTTTTTT
J: TRBJ1-1; D: .; V: TRBV7-9; size: .; CDR3: CASSPPRGRGITEAFF; DNA: TGTGCCAGCAGCCCCCCCCGCGGCAGGGGAATTACTGAAGCTTTCTTT
J: TRBJ2-1; D: TRBD2; V: TRBV7-2; size: .; CDR3: CASSSPLAREGEQFF; DNA: TGTGCCAGCAGCTCCCCTTTAGCGAGGGAGGGTGAGCAGTTCTTC
J: TRBJ1-5; D: TRBD1; V: TRBV6-2/TRBV6-3; size: many; CDR3: CASSYSIPIVRQGSQPQHF; DNA: TGTGCCAGCAGTTACTCGATCCCGATAGTGCGACAGGGGAGTCAGCCCCAGCATTTT
J: TRBJ1-1; D: .; V: TRBV19; size: .; CDR3: CASSIQGPGDTEAFF; DNA: TGTGCCAGTAGTATTCAGGGGCCAGGGGACACTGAAGCTTTCTTT
J: TRBJ2-7; D: .; V: TRBV20-1; size: few; CDR3: CSILEDEQYF; DNA: TGCAGTATCTTAGAGGACGAGCAGTACTTC
J: TRBJ1-4; D: .; V: TRBV7-9; size: .; CDR3: CASSMTGDPNEKLFF; DNA: TGTGCCAGCAGCATGACAGGCGATCCTAATGAAAAACTGTTTTTT
J: TRBJ2-7; D: .; V: TRBV27; size: .; CDR3: CASSSDSGYEQYF; DNA: TGTGCCAGCAGTTCGGACAGTGGCTACGAGCAGTACTTC
J: TRBJ2-5; D: TRBD1; V: TRBV4-2; size: .; CDR3: CASSQDLGQQETQYF; DNA: TGTGCCAGCAGCCAAGATTTGGGACAGCAAGAGACCCAGTACTTC
J: TRBJ2-7; D: .; V: TRBV4-2; size: .; CDR3: CASSQDLGEQYF; DNA: TGTGCCAGCAGCCAAGACCTCGGGGAGCAGTACTTC
J: TRBJ1-2; D: TRBD1; V: TRBV7-9; size: many; CDR3: CASTYRQGVHYGYTF; DNA: TGTGCCAGCACTTACCGACAGGGCGTACACTATGGCTACACCTTC
J: TRBJ2-2; D: .; V: TRBV6-4; size: many; CDR3: CASSRKINTGELFF; DNA: TGTGCCAGCAGTAGGAAGATAAACACCGGGGAGCTGTTTTTT
J: TRBJ2-5; D: .; V: TRBV7-6; size: many; CDR3: CASRGAGKETQYF; DNA: TGTGCCAGCCGAGGGGCAGGAAAAGAGACCCAGTACTTC
J: TRBJ2-1; D: TRBD2; V: TRBV20-1; size: .; CDR3: CSARLAGGRRYNEQFF; DNA: TGCAGTGCCCGACTAGCGGGGGGCCGGAGGTACAATGAGCAGTTCTTC
J: TRBJ1-1; D: .; V: TRBV7-9; size: .; CDR3: CASSLAWGAEAFF; DNA: TGTGCCAGCAGCTTAGCGTGGGGGGCTGAAGCTTTCTTT
J: TRBJ2-3; D: .; V: TRBV4-1; size: few; CDR3: CASSQDPASDTQYF; DNA: TGCGCCAGCAGCCAAGATCCCGCGTCAGATACGCAGTATTTT
J: TRBJ2-7; D: TRBD2; V: TRBV4-1; size: .; CDR3: CASSLRGGEAYEQYF; DNA: TGCGCCAGCAGCCTAAGGGGAGGGGAGGCCTACGAGCAGTACTTC